Listed below are T cell receptor beta chains from one sample, sequenced in a study of spatial heterogeneity in lung cancer. TCRdb redid the calling of the 5' RACE reads with MiXCR, one entry per CDR3 protein. The sample has roughly 38,000 distinct CDR3 sequences; about 11% are singletons. Specimen: PBMCs, collected at follow-up. These TCRs come from a female donor with early-stage non-small cell lung cancer. The CDR3 runs from the conserved cysteine through the conserved F or W. Fields, in order: D gene, clone size, J gene, V gene, CDR3 DNA, CDR3 protein. A D gene is named only where the DNA matches it firmly. For some rows the clone size is stated as once, few or many, or as a class when expanded; others skip it.

NA	many	TRBJ2-3	TRBV18	TGTGCCAGCTCACCACAGGGAGATACGCAGTATTTT	CASSPQGDTQYF
NA	NA	TRBJ2-3	TRBV5-4	TGTGCCAGCAGCTTGCCAGGAAATGCAGATACGCAGTATTTT	CASSLPGNADTQYF
NA	few	TRBJ2-5	TRBV20-1	TGCAGTGCTAGAGATTTTAGCGGCTCAGAGACCCAGTACTTC	CSARDFSGSETQYF
TRBD1	medium-sized	TRBJ2-7	TRBV30	TGTGCCTGGACCCCCCGGGACAGGCTCTCCTACGAGCAGTACTTC	CAWTPRDRLSYEQYF
NA	NA	TRBJ1-5	TRBV5-1	TGCGCCAGCAGCTTAGGCCAGCCCCAGCATTTT	CASSLGQPQHF
NA	few	TRBJ2-3	TRBV9	TGTGCCAGCAGCGCGGACACAGATACGCAGTATTTT	CASSADTDTQYF
NA	NA	TRBJ2-7	TRBV11-1	TGTGCCAGCAGCTTTCGGGACATTGGGGAGCAGTACTTC	CASSFRDIGEQYF
NA	NA	TRBJ1-5	TRBV4-2	TGTGCCAGCAGCCAAGAAGTGGGCAGCCTAGGGGGGAATCAGCCCCAGCATTTT	CASSQEVGSLGGNQPQHF
TRBD1	few	TRBJ2-7	TRBV7-3	TGTGCCAGCAGCCCGTCGCCGGGACAGGGCGACGAGCAGTACTTC	CASSPSPGQGDEQYF
NA	many	TRBJ2-4	TRBV20-1	TGCAGTGCTAGAGATCTCCCTGTTTTAGCCAAAAACATTCAGTACTTC	CSARDLPVLAKNIQYF
NA	NA	TRBJ2-5	TRBV7-3	TGTGCCAGCAGCTCCAGGGAGGGGACAGACCAAGAGACCCAGTACTTC	CASSSREGTDQETQYF
NA	NA	TRBJ1-5	TRBV7-6	TGTGCCAGCAGCCCCCGGGCCGGAGGGGGTTATAGCAATCAGCCCCAGCATTTT	CASSPRAGGGYSNQPQHF
NA	NA	TRBJ2-3	TRBV7-2	TGTGCCAGCAGCTTAGTTCCTCGACTGACAGATACGCAGTATTTT	CASSLVPRLTDTQYF
NA	NA	TRBJ2-7	TRBV30	TGTGCCTGGAGTGTACTTCTAACGCACAGCTCCTACGAGCAGTACTTC	CAWSVLLTHSSYEQYF
NA	few	TRBJ1-5	TRBV20-1	TGCAGTGCTAGCCGGACAGTGAGGAGAGATAGCAATCAGCCCCAGCATTTT	CSASRTVRRDSNQPQHF
TRBD1	few	TRBJ2-7	TRBV15	TGTGCCACCAGCAGGGATGGACAGGGCTCCTACGAGCAGTACTTC	CATSRDGQGSYEQYF
NA	few	TRBJ1-3	TRBV28	TGTGCCAGCACCCTGGCTGTGGGAGGAAACACCATATATTTT	CASTLAVGGNTIYF
TRBD2	many	TRBJ2-7	TRBV4-3	TGCGCCAGCAGCCAAGAGGGGAGCGGGGCCCTCTATGAGCAGTACTTC	CASSQEGSGALYEQYF
NA	NA	TRBJ2-5	TRBV19	TGTGCCAGTAGTATTGGGGGGGCCGGGGAGACCCAGTACTTC	CASSIGGAGETQYF
NA	many	TRBJ2-2	TRBV29-1	TGCAGCGTTGTTTCGGGAAACACCGGGGAGCTGTTTTTT	CSVVSGNTGELFF
NA	once	TRBJ2-5	TRBV19	TGTGCCAGAAGCCGTGGGGCTTTGGTACAAGAGACCCAGTACTTC	CARSRGALVQETQYF
NA	few	TRBJ2-2	TRBV9	TGTGCCAGCAGCGTAGCCGACGCCGGGGAGCTGTTTTTT	CASSVADAGELFF
NA	many	TRBJ1-4	TRBV20-1	TGCAGTGCAAAGGACCTCCCGAAACTGTTTTTT	CSAKDLPKLFF
NA	NA	TRBJ1-1	TRBV29-1	TGCAGCGTTGAAGATTTAAAAACAGGACAAATGAACACTGAAGCTTTCTTT	CSVEDLKTGQMNTEAFF
NA	NA	TRBJ1-3	TRBV4-1	TGCGCCAGCAGCCGAGGGGTTGTAGGCTCTGGAAACACCATATATTTT	CASSRGVVGSGNTIYF
NA	many	TRBJ2-5	TRBV3-1	TGTGCCAGCAGCCGCCGGGACCCTGGCGTGGAGACCCAGTACTTC	CASSRRDPGVETQYF
NA	few	TRBJ1-2	TRBV5-5	TGTGCCAGCAGCTTGGAAGATGGGGTTGCTAACTATGGCTACACCTTC	CASSLEDGVANYGYTF
NA	many	TRBJ2-3	TRBV7-8	TGTGCCAGCAGCTTACAACTGACACCAGATACGCAGTATTTT	CASSLQLTPDTQYF
TRBD2	few	TRBJ2-3	TRBV7-8	TGTGCCAGCAGCCGCCTGGGACTAGCGGGGGGGCTCAGCACAGATACGCAGTATTTT	CASSRLGLAGGLSTDTQYF
NA	NA	TRBJ2-2	TRBV6-1	TGTGCCAGCAGTGAAGCCCTGGGGGGCACCGGGGAGCTGTTTTTT	CASSEALGGTGELFF
TRBD2	many	TRBJ2-7	TRBV4-3	TGCGCCAGCAGCCAAGAACCCCAGCGGGGGGAAAAGCAGTACTTC	CASSQEPQRGEKQYF
TRBD2	many	TRBJ2-3	TRBV19	TGTGCCAGTAGCCTCAGCGGGGAAGATACGCAGTATTTT	CASSLSGEDTQYF
TRBD1	few	TRBJ1-2	TRBV7-8	TGTGCCAGCAGCTTAACAGGGGGGATTTATGGCTACACCTTC	CASSLTGGIYGYTF
NA	few	TRBJ2-2	TRBV27	TGTGCCAGCAGTTCCAGTGACACCGGGGAGCTGTTTTTT	CASSSSDTGELFF
NA	many	TRBJ2-7	TRBV7-9	TGTGCCAGCAGCTTAGCGGACGGGACCTACGAGCAGTACTTC	CASSLADGTYEQYF
NA	few	TRBJ1-3	TRBV5-1	TGCGCCAGCAGCTTGGATCCAGGGGCGGGTTACACCATATATTTT	CASSLDPGAGYTIYF
NA	NA	TRBJ2-1	TRBV12-3/TRBV12-4	TGTGCCAGCAGCCAGGACAAGTACAATGAGCAGTTCTTC	CASSQDKYNEQFF
TRBD2	few	TRBJ2-3	TRBV7-2	TGTGCCAGCAGCTTATGGGGACTAGCGGGGGGTAGCACAGATACGCAGTATTTT	CASSLWGLAGGSTDTQYF
TRBD2	few	TRBJ2-1	TRBV7-3	TGTGCCAGCAGCTCACCGCAGGGGACTAGCTTTTACAATGAGCAGTTCTTC	CASSSPQGTSFYNEQFF
TRBD1	NA	TRBJ1-1	TRBV29-1	TGCAGCGCCCGGACAGGGGCGAACACTGAAGCTTTCTTT	CSARTGANTEAFF
NA	NA	TRBJ1-2	TRBV13	TGTGCCAGCAGCTTAGTCGGGATGCCCCATGGCTACACCTTC	CASSLVGMPHGYTF
NA	NA	TRBJ1-4	TRBV7-8	TGTGCCAGCAGCTTGCCGAATGAAAAACTGTTTTTT	CASSLPNEKLFF
NA	many	TRBJ2-7	TRBV28	TGTGCCAGCAGGTCTAAGGGCTTTAAAGTCGAGCAGTACTTC	CASRSKGFKVEQYF